Described below is a single T cell receptor beta chain sequence and its context. With 7 bases clipped from V and 6 bases from J, the junction kept 12 bases outside the gene matches. Germline-derived CDR1 and CDR2 are MNHEY and SVGEGT. The CDR3 totals 14 residues. This entry belongs to a study of tumor-infiltrating lymphocytes in primary liver carcinoma. The template, 500 ng total RNA, yielded TCR beta cDNA made with a constant-region primer. Library construction for TCR beta comprised three nested multiplex PCR rounds performed with slightly modified ARM-PCR. Researchers ran the first two PCR rounds for approximately 9 cycles each with TRBV1-TRBV30 forward primers and a C-beta reverse primer. Each CDR3 protein gets one entry after TCRdb re-called the multiplex PCR reads with MiXCR. The repertoire holds about 210,000 distinct CDR3 sequences, around four fifths seen once, with approximately 18% in the top ten.

Unsorted bulk tissue (roughly 19-30 mg) underwent RNA and DNA co-extraction. Material: tumor tissue from primary liver carcinoma. This clonotype was sampled from a man between 35 and 55 years old with primary liver carcinoma and hepatitis B virus infection. V and J are TRBV6-2 or TRBV6-3 and TRBJ2-7, with 7 bases identical to TRBD2. The CDR3 DNA follows: TGTGCCAGCAATCAGACCGGCACTAGCGTCGAGCAGTACTTC. Its translation is CASNQTGTSVEQYF.